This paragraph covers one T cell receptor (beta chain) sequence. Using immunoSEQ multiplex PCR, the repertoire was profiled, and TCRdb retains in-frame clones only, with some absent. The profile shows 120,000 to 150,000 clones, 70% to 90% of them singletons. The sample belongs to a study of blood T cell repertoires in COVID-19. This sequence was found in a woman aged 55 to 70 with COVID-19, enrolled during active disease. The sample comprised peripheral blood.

The CDR3 DNA reads TGTGCCAGCAGCGTAGATTCGGAGGACTATGGCTACACCTTC. Residues: CASSVDSEDYGYTF. The J gene is TRBJ1-2, the V gene TRBV9; D gene ambiguous. Trimming cost V 0 bases and J 3 bases, with 9 bases left between them. Germline lookup yields CDR1 SGDLS and CDR2 YYNGEE. This CDR3 spans 14 amino acids.